A selection of T cell receptor beta chains follows, all from one sample in a study of cytomegalovirus exposure and HLA in healthy donors. Measured with immunoSEQ multiplex PCR; TCRdb has only the in-frame clones, and not every one. The sample shows 150,000 to 180,000 clones, 60% to 75% of them seen only once. Sequencing was carried out using PBMCs. These TCRs come from a man between 18 and 35 years old in good health and CMV-seronegative. Each CDR3 is given with its conserved first and last residue. The order of the fields is J gene, V gene, D gene, CDR3 protein. D genes are given only for firm matches.

TRBJ2-2 | TRBV7-8 | NA | CASSLEFLRLNTGELFF
TRBJ2-5 | TRBV7-6 | TRBD2 | CASSTGGAKTTQYF
TRBJ2-1 | TRBV12-2 | NA | CASRSAGDYSYNEQFF
TRBJ2-4 | TRBV5-1 | NA | CASKESDFSAIQYF
TRBJ1-5 | TRBV5-6 | TRBD1 | CASSSRGRNQPQHF
TRBJ1-3 | TRBV2 | NA | CASFGGEGNTIYF
TRBJ2-1 | TRBV7-7 | TRBD2 | CASSPAGGGGLEQFF
TRBJ2-3 | TRBV5-4 | NA | CASSPRREGWADTQYF
TRBJ2-1 | TRBV5-8 | TRBD2 | CASSPGGGRGARNEQFF
TRBJ2-1 | TRBV19 | NA | CASSPWTDFSYNEQFF
TRBJ2-2 | TRBV5-4 | NA | CASSVGGTGELFF
TRBJ1-2 | TRBV6-5 | TRBD1 | CASKGQGAYYGYTF
TRBJ1-1 | TRBV5-1 | TRBD1 | CASSLAGTGATEAFF
TRBJ2-5 | TRBV30 | NA | CAWSVRSLQETQYF
TRBJ2-7 | TRBV13 | NA | CASSFGSRYEQYF
TRBJ2-1 | TRBV7-2 | TRBD1 | CASSPGQGYGEQFF
TRBJ1-5 | TRBV7-8 | TRBD1 | CASSLGDRVPYSNQPQHF
TRBJ2-3 | TRBV2 | NA | CASSLWTDTDTQYF
TRBJ2-1 | TRBV30 | TRBD2 | CAWSRGSGGANEQFF
TRBJ1-1 | TRBV6-6 | TRBD1 | CASSYSRGRGTEAFF
TRBJ2-6 | TRBV19 | TRBD2 | CASNIGRGAGANVLTF
TRBJ2-1 | TRBV10-3 | TRBD1 | CAISERVSQGTPPHEQFF
TRBJ2-1 | TRBV7-9 | TRBD2 | CASSLRAGSKNEQFF
TRBJ1-4 | TRBV30 | TRBD1 | CAWSDRGREKLFF
TRBJ2-3 | TRBV5-1 | NA | CASSWAATDTDTQYF
TRBJ2-1 | TRBV5-1 | TRBD1 | CASSRTGVDNEQFF
TRBJ1-6 | TRBV27 | TRBD1 | CASSFLHVDRGLNSPLHF
TRBJ1-4 | TRBV21-1 | NA | CASSKRCLGQRIRGEKLFF
TRBJ2-1 | TRBV27 | TRBD1 | CASSWSAGTGSSYNEQFF
TRBJ1-2 | TRBV7-8 | TRBD1 | CASSLNGQGNYGYTF
TRBJ2-2 | TRBV5-1 | TRBD1 | CASSFDGTGVTGELFF